One sample yielded the 15 T cell receptor beta chains listed below, sequenced in a study of shared clonotypes between healthy human individuals. Here immunoSEQ multiplex PCR was the method, and the copy in TCRdb shows in-frame clones only, minus some. The sample includes around 2.5 million clones, 90% to 95% of them seen just once. Sequenced material: naive CD4+ T cells from PBMCs. As for subset: CD45RA+ positively selected. All receptors derive from a man aged 18-30 years in good health. Some clones in this sample may be carry-over from other donors' samples.

Concerning this clone itself: The same CDR3 can be traced to other DNA sequences in this sample. The chain links TRBV2 to TRBJ2-1; 10 bases fit TRBD2. This CDR3 contains 13 residues. Germline CDR1 SNHLY, CDR2 FYNNEI. The trim removed 9 bases at V and 4 bases at J, leaving 3 bases unmatched. The DNA of the CDR3 is TGTGCCAGTCGGACTAGCGGTTACAATGAGCAGTTCTTC. It encodes CASRTSGYNEQFF. The whole variable domain, filled in from reference TRBV2 and TRBJ2-1, reads EPEVTQTPSHQVTQMGQEVILRCVPISNHLYFYWYRQILGQKVEFLVSFYNNEISEKSEIFDDQFSVERPDGSNFTLKIRSTKLEDSAMYFCASRTSGYNEQFFGPGTRLTVL.

The rearrangement links TRBV19 to TRBJ2-1; a weak D match, TRBD1 (7 bases). Per germline, CDR1 LNHDA and CDR2 SQIVND (reference sequence). The V end was cut by 7 bases, the J end by 2 bases, with 18 bases between. The CDR3 consists of 16 residues. Written as DNA, the CDR3 is TGTGCCAGTACAGAGGGCGGGACAGACCCCTACAATGAGCAGTTCTTC. Protein: CASTEGGTDPYNEQFF.

The DNA for the CDR3 is TGTGCCAGCAGCTCCAGGACAGCAACTAATGAAAAACTGTTTTTT. It is translated as CASSSRTATNEKLFF. The chain uses TRBV5-4 and TRBJ1-4, with D possibly TRBD1 on 6 matching bases. The ends were cut back, 3 bases at V and 0 bases at J, with 9 bases in the middle. CDR3 length: 15 residues. The germline gives CDR1 SGHNT, CDR2 YYREEE (reference sequence).

V usage is TRBV6-6 and J usage is TRBJ2-5, with D possibly matching TRBD2 (6 bases). In germline, CDR1 is MNHNY, CDR2 SVGAGI (reference sequence). V gave up 11 bases and J gave up 2 bases, with 15 bases separating them. This CDR3 comprises 13 residues. The CDR3 loop reads CAHRDSGQETQYF. The CDR3 region has the DNA TGTGCCCACAGAGATAGCGGACAAGAGACCCAGTACTTC.

V and J are TRBV5-4 and TRBJ2-7; 8 nucleotides align to TRBD2. V dropped 4 bases and J dropped 3; count of bases not matched to a gene: 3. The CDR3 contains 13 residues. CDR1 SGHNT and CDR2 YYREEE come from the germline V gene (reference sequence). CDR3: CASSRGGFYEQYF. CDR3 nucleotide sequence: TGTGCCAGCAGCCGGGGGGGATTCTACGAGCAGTACTTC. The full variable domain, in which reference TRBV5-4 and TRBJ2-7 provide the parts outside the CDR3, is ETGVTQSPTHLIKTRGQQVTLRCSSQSGHNTVSWYQQALGQGPQFIFQYYREEENGRGNFPPRFSGLQFPNYSSELNVNALELDDSALYLCASSRGGFYEQYFGPGTRLTVT.

This clone has only one observation. The chain employs TRBV14 and TRBJ2-5; no reliable D call. Deletions cut 4 bases from V and 5 bases from J, with 8 bases between. The CDR3 is 12 residues long. Germline CDR1 SGHDN, CDR2 FVKESK. The CDR3 loop is CASSLVRETQYF. The CDR3 coding sequence is TGTGCCAGCAGCCTGGTTCGGGAGACCCAGTACTTC.

The gene calls are TRBV28 and TRBJ1-1; D remains unclear. This CDR3 spans 8 amino acids. Germline V lookup: CDR1 MDHEN, CDR2 SYDVKM. Trimming took 8 bases from V and 7 from J, leaving 2 bases between them. CDR3 coding DNA: TGTGCCAGCTATGAAGCTTTCTTT. Its protein product is CASYEAFF.

DNA of the CDR3: TGTGCCAGCGGGCGTAACGACAGGAATCAGAATGAAAAACTGTTTTTT. Its translation: CASGRNDRNQNEKLFF. This chain links TRBV7-2 with TRBJ1-4; maybe TRBD1 (6 bases). V was trimmed by 8 bases and J by 5 bases, leaving 21 bases between them. Germline V gene data show CDR1 as SGHTA and CDR2 as FQGNSA. CDR3 size: 16 residues.

This clone was counted a single time. The chain is built from TRBV5-1 and TRBJ1-3; D uncertain. The CDR3 covers 15 residues. From germline, CDR1 is SGHRS and CDR2 YFSETQ. Deletions cut 5 bases from V and 0 bases from J, with 12 bases between. CDR3 nucleotide sequence: TGCGCCAGCAGGTTTGCACAGAGCTCTGGAAACACCATATATTTT. It yields the protein CASRFAQSSGNTIYF. Full variable domain (remainder filled in from reference TRBV5-1 and TRBJ1-3): KAGVTQTPRYLIKTRGQQVTLSCSPISGHRSVSWYQQTPGQGLQFLFEYFSETQRNKGNFPGRFSGRQFSNSRSEMNVSTLELGDSALYLCASRFAQSSGNTIYFGEGSWLTVV.

The chain recombines TRBV5-6 with TRBJ2-1; 8 nucleotides line up with TRBD1. The CDR3 consists of 16 residues. Germline-derived CDR1 and CDR2 are SGHDT and YYEEEE. With V trimmed by 2 bases and J by 3 bases, 7 bases remained unmatched. The CDR3 is CASSFDTGGFYNEQFF. DNA for the CDR3: TGTGCCAGCAGCTTCGACACAGGGGGTTTCTACAATGAGCAGTTCTTC.

The gene calls are TRBV25-1 and TRBJ1-2; maybe TRBD1 (6 bases). Germline CDR1 and CDR2: MGHDK and SYGVNS. V was cut by 7 bases and J by 4 bases, with 13 bases left in between. This CDR3 has 13 amino acids. CDR3 loop: CASTAGGAYGYTF. The CDR3 DNA sequence: TGTGCCAGCACCGCGGGGGGGGCCTATGGCTACACCTTC.

This clone has more than one count but fewer than ten. The V call is TRBV19, the J call TRBJ1-2; D uncertain. This CDR3 contains 13 residues. Trimming left V 6 bases short and J 6 bases short, with 14 bases between. CDR1 is LNHDA, CDR2 SQIVND, per germline (reference sequence). CDR3: CASRYPETNGYTF. CDR3 bases: TGTGCCAGTAGGTACCCAGAAACTAATGGCTACACCTTC.

The chain couples TRBV28 to TRBJ1-2; D perhaps matches TRBD1 (6 bases). The CDR3 runs 14 residues. Looked up from germline, CDR1 is MDHEN and CDR2 is SYDVKM. V was trimmed by 0 bases and J by 7 bases, leaving 12 bases between them. For the CDR3, the DNA is TGTGCCAGCAGTTTATGGGGGGCGCGTAGTGGCTACACCTTC. Protein sequence: CASSLWGARSGYTF.

In DNA, the CDR3 is TGTGCCGCCGGACTAGCGGGAGGGCCCTACGAGCAGTACTTC. Amino acids: CAAGLAGGPYEQYF. The genes are TRBV6-5 and TRBJ2-5, with 15 bases that match TRBD2. The tail of the sequence fits TRBJ2-7 better, so the J call may be wrong. In germline, CDR1 is MNHEY, CDR2 SVGAGI. This CDR3 contains 14 residues.

The chain uses TRBV7-3 and TRBJ2-1; 9 bases are a match to TRBD2. J gave up 2 bases and V 1 base, and 3 bases lay outside the gene matches. The length of the CDR3 is 16 residues. Germline assignment: CDR1 SGHTA and CDR2 FQGTGA. This CDR3 is CASSLRSSGTYNEQFF. In DNA, the CDR3 is TGTGCCAGCAGCTTAAGGTCTAGCGGGACCTACAATGAGCAGTTCTTC. The complete variable domain, with remaining parts taken from reference TRBV7-3 and TRBJ2-1, reads GAGVSQTPSNKVTEKGKYVELRCDPISGHTALYWYRQSLGQGPEFLIYFQGTGAADDSGLPNDRFFAVRPEGSVSTLKIQRTERGDSAVYLCASSLRSSGTYNEQFFGPGTRLTVL.